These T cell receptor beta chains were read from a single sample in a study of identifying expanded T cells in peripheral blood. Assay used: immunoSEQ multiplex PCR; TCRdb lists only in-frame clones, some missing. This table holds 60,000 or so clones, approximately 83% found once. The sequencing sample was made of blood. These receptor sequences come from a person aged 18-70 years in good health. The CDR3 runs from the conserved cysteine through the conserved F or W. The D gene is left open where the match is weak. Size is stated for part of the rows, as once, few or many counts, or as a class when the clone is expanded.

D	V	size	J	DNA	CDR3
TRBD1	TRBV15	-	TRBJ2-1	TGTGCCACCAGAAATTCCGGGACAGGGGGATACAATGAGCAGTTCTTC	CATRNSGTGGYNEQFF
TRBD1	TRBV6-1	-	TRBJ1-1	TGTGCCAGCATGGGGACAGTCTCATCCCTTGAAGCTTTCTTT	CASMGTVSSLEAFF
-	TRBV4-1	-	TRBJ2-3	TGCGCCAGCAGCCAAGATGATAGCAGGCGCACAGATACGCAGTATTTT	CASSQDDSRRTDTQYF
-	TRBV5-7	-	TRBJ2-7	TGTGCCGTAATCCAAGGGAGCGTTAACTACGAGCAGTACTTC	CAVIQGSVNYEQYF
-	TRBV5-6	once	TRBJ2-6	TGTGCCAGCAGCAAACGGTTGAGCTCTGGGGCCAACGTCCTGACTTTC	CASSKRLSSGANVLTF
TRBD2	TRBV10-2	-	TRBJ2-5	TGCGCCAGCAGTGAGATTCAGAGACTAGCGTCTCAAGAGACCCAGTACTTC	CASSEIQRLASQETQYF
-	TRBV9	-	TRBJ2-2	TGTGCCAGCAGCCACGGGTCCACCGGGGAGCTGTTTTTT	CASSHGSTGELFF
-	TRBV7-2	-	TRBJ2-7	TGTGCCAGCAGCTTAATTGCCGTTTCCTACGAGCAGTACTTC	CASSLIAVSYEQYF
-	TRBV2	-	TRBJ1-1	TGTGCCAGCAGTGAAGGGATGATGGCAGTCCGGACTGAAGCTTTCTTT	CASSEGMMAVRTEAFF
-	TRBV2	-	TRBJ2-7	TGTGCCAGCCGAAACTGGGACATCGACTACGAGCAGTACTTC	CASRNWDIDYEQYF
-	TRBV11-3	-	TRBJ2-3	TGTGCCAGCAGCCCCTCCACCGTTAGCACAGATACGCAGTATTTT	CASSPSTVSTDTQYF
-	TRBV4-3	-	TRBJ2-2	TGCGCCAGCAGCCAAGCAAAGTTCGGGACCGGGGAGCTGTTTTTT	CASSQAKFGTGELFF
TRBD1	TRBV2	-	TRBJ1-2	TGTGCCAGCAGTGAGTTATACAGGGGGAGCTATGGCTACACCTTC	CASSELYRGSYGYTF
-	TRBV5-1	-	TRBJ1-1	TGCGCCAGCAGCTTAAAGGTAAACACTGAAGCTTTCTTT	CASSLKVNTEAFF
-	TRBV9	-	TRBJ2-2	TGTGCCAGCAGCGCCTTGGGGGCTAACACCGGGGAGCTGTTTTTT	CASSALGANTGELFF
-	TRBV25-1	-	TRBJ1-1	TGTGCCAGCAGGGGGGAAGGCGGGGTGGGTGACACTGAAGCTTTCTTT	CASRGEGGVGDTEAFF
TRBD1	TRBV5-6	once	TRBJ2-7	TGTGCCAGCAGCTTGGGGGACAGTACCTACGAGCAGTACTTC	CASSLGDSTYEQYF
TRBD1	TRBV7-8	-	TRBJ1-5	TGTGCCAGCAGCCCGAGACAGGGGGTAGGTCAGCCCCAGCATTTT	CASSPRQGVGQPQHF
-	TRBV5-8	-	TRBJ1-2	TGTGCCAGCAGCTTGACACAGAATAACTATGGCTACACCTTC	CASSLTQNNYGYTF
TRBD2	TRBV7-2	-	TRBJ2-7	TGTGCCAGCAGCTTAATAAGCGGGATCTACGAGCAGTACTTC	CASSLISGIYEQYF
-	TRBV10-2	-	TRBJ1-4	TGCGCCAGCAGCCACTCAGGGGCCACTAATGAAAAACTGTTTTTT	CASSHSGATNEKLFF